This entry lists 14 T cell receptor delta chains sequenced from one sample in a study of γδ T cells in repeated Plasmodium falciparum infection. Gammadelta T cells were flow-sorted from PBMC into Vgamma9/Vdelta2+ and Vdelta2-negative populations for bulk analysis. TCRdb reanalysed the multiplex PCR reads with CATT. The sample lists 45,000 to 60,000 delta-chain clones, roughly 2% occurring once. The sequenced sample consisted of gamma-delta T cells from blood. These receptors were collected from a pool of human donors (malaria-infected and uninfected, not separated).

This clone was counted ten times or more. TCRdb lists the protein of a much larger clone for this DNA, which differs at residue 15, so this is likely a read error; the protein given here is translated from the DNA itself. The J segment was not called; the V segment is TRDV3. Germline loops: CDR1 TVYSNPD, CDR2 GDNSRS (reference sequence). CDR3 length: 17 amino acids. CDR3 protein: CAFKSTTSFRGYRKPIF. Written as DNA, the CDR3 is TGTGCCTTTAAATCTACGACCAGCTTTCGCGGGTACAGAAAACCCATCTTT.

Details on this clone: TCRdb attributes to this sequence the protein of a much larger clone, which differs from the DNA translation at residue 9; a read error is likely, and the protein displayed is translated from the DNA. The chain employs TRDV1 and TRDJ1, with 11 positions matching TRDD3. TCRdb supplies no J gene; here it was assigned by aligning the nucleotide sequence to germline. Losses at the gene ends were 5 bases for V and 2 bases for J; bases not matched to a gene: 22. The CDR3 contains 21 residues. Looked up from germline, CDR1 is TSWWSYY and CDR2 is QGS. CDR3 amino acids: CALGHIQPCWGIQGMTDKLIF. Written as DNA, the CDR3 is TGTGCTCTTGGGCATATCCAGCCCTGCTGGGGGATACAGGGTATGACCGATAAACTCATCTTT.

This clone was detected only a few times. A far larger clone lies a single base away; this is likely a read error. Other nucleotide sequences from this sample produce the same CDR3. The V call is TRDV2, the J call TRDJ1; D might be TRDD3 (5 bases). The J gene is absent in TCRdb and was assigned here via DNA matching to germline. Looked up from germline, CDR1 is GEAIGNYY and CDR2 is EKD. The CDR3 totals 14 residues. Between the trimmed V and J ends, which lost 1 base and 2 bases, there was a span of 10 bases. As DNA, the CDR3 is TGTGCCTGTGACACGCTCACTGGTACCGATAAACTCATCTTT. This sequence encodes CACDTLTGTDKLIF.

This clone was seen more than once but under ten times. TCRdb pairs this DNA with a much larger clone's protein that differs at residue 10, likely a read error; the protein shown was translated from the DNA. The genes are TRDV3 and TRDJ1; weak D call: TRDD2 (8 bases). TCRdb is silent on the J gene; assignment here came from matching the DNA to germline. The CDR3 covers 23 residues. Germline CDR1 is TVYSNPD and CDR2 is GDNSRS (reference sequence). V lost 2 bases to trimming and J lost 8 bases, with 48 bases between them. CDR3: CAFLTPGLTDFLLSTGVTSKLIF. Here the CDR3 DNA reads TGTGCCTTTCTTACCCCCGGGCTGACCGACTTCCTACTGAGTACTGGGGTGACCTCCAAACTCATCTTT. Full variable domain (outside the CDR3, taken from reference TRDV3 and TRDJ1): CDKVTQSSPDQTVASGSEVVLLCTYDTVYSNPDLFWYRIRPDYSFQFVFYGDNSRSEGADFTQGRFSVKHILTQKAFHLVISPVRTEDSATYYCAFLTPGLTDFLLSTGVTSKLIFGKGTRVTVEP.

This clone occurred a few times. The translation of this DNA and the TCRdb protein of a much larger clone differ at residue 7, probably owing to a read error; the protein shown here is translated from the DNA. This rearrangement joins TRDV3 to TRDJ1, with TRDD3 as a possible D gene (6 bases). Here the J gene came from matching the DNA to germline, since TCRdb omits it. V lost 0 bases, J lost 4 bases, and 21 bases lay in between. The CDR3 is 16 amino acids. The V gene's germline CDR1 is TVYSNPD and CDR2 GDNSRS (reference sequence). The CDR3 coding sequence is TGTGCCTTTAGCCCTGGGGAATACCTTGATGGCGATAAACTCATCTTT. It codes for CAFSPGEYLDGDKLIF.

This clone has more than one count but fewer than ten. This sequence is one base from a far larger clone and is likely a read error. Other DNA sequences in the same sample also yield this CDR3. V is TRDV1 and J is TRDJ1; TRDD3 matches 8 bases. No J gene was available from TCRdb, and it was assigned here by a germline match of the DNA. The trim removed 10 bases at V and 3 bases at J, leaving 16 bases unmatched. Germline V gene sequence: CDR1 TSWWSYY, CDR2 QGS. The CDR3 consists of 16 residues. The CDR3 sequence: CAPNYGRGISADKLIF. The CDR3 DNA reads as TGTGCTCCCAACTACGGGCGGGGGATATCGGCCGATAAACTCATCTTT.

This clone came up a few times. With only one base between it and a far larger clone, this is likely a read error. For the V gene the call is TRDV2; the J gene has no call; TRDD3 reflects the table's D call only, with no check against the DNA. The germline CDR1 and CDR2 sequences are GEAIGNYY and EKD. This CDR3 comprises 20 residues. In nucleotides, the CDR3 is TGTGCCTGTGACAGTTTACTGGGGGATACGCCTTTGAAAAACACCGATAAACTCATCTTC. Translation gives CACDSLLGDTPLKNTDKLIF.

This clone is medium-sized in the sample. The same CDR3 is also encoded by other DNA sequences in this sample. V gene TRDV3 combines with J gene TRDJ1; 11 nucleotides agree with TRDD3. The CDR3 loop spans 14 amino acids. Germline V gives CDR1 TVYSNPD, CDR2 GDNSRS (reference sequence). DNA of the CDR3: TGTGCTACCTGCCGTGGGGGATACGCGTCTGGACTCATCTTT. Its translation: CATCRGGYASGLIF.

This clone was found many times. TCRdb shows a much larger clone's protein in place of this DNA's translation, and the two differ at residue 15, likely through a read error; the protein shown is translated from the DNA. The chain carries TRDV1 and TRDJ1; 11 bases align to TRDD3. The J gene, absent from TCRdb, was called here by matching the DNA to germline. J gave up 9 bases and V 3 bases, and 24 bases lay outside the gene matches. The CDR3 contains 20 residues. CDR1 is TSWWSYY and CDR2 is QGS in the germline V gene. As DNA, the CDR3 is TGTGCTCTTGGGGACGGCCTTCCTACGTGGCTGGGGGATACCGCGTCCCAACTCATCTTT. Translating gives CALGDGLPTWLGDTASQLIF.

This clone was found many times. The protein in TCRdb stems from a much larger clone and differs at residue 5 from this DNA's translation, likely a read error; here the protein is translated from the DNA. The chain carries TRDV1 and TRDJ1; 13 bases fit TRDD3. CDR1 is TSWWSYY, CDR2 QGS, per germline. CDR3 length: 22 residues. V was clipped by 4 bases and J by 2 bases; unmatched bases: 22. CDR3 loop: CALGGPPGFILGDTVRTDKLIF. CDR3 nucleotide sequence: TGTGCTCTTGGGGGACCCCCGGGATTCATACTGGGGGATACGGTTCGTACCGATAAACTCATCTTT.

The chain carries TRDV1 and TRDJ1; 8 bases align to TRDD3. TCRdb records no J gene; here it was assigned by comparing the DNA to germline. J gave up 0 bases and V 5 bases, and 23 bases lay outside the gene matches. CDR1 is TSWWSYY, CDR2 QGS, per germline. The CDR3 length is 21 residues. CDR3 protein: CALGKGILWWGIPFYTDKLIF. CDR3 nucleotides: TGTGCTCTTGGGAAGGGGATTCTTTGGTGGGGGATCCCTTTCTACACCGATAAACTCATCTTT.

This clone was seen ten or more times. This DNA's translation and the protein TCRdb lists, from a much larger clone, do not match at residue 5, likely due to a read error; the protein shown is translated from the DNA. The chain recombines TRDV2 with TRDJ1, with D uncertain. TCRdb does not report a J gene; here it was assigned by matching the DNA to germline references. There are 15 residues in the CDR3. The germline V and J ends were trimmed by 3 bases and 6 bases, with 19 bases remaining between them. The germline V gene encodes CDR1 GEAIGNYY and CDR2 EKD. This CDR3 is CACDARGPPGHKLIF. The CDR3 DNA follows: TGTGCCTGTGACGCTCGGGGTCCCCCAGGGCATAAACTCATCTTT.

This clone rates as medium-sized. This probably arose from a read error, given a far larger clone one base away. Other DNA sequences in the sample encode the same CDR3. V gene TRAV38-2/DV8 combines with J gene TRDJ1; 9 nucleotides align to TRDD3. Germline CDR1 reads TSESDYY; CDR2 reads QEAYKQQN. The V gene end was trimmed by 0 bases and the J gene end by 0 bases; junction bases not matched to a gene: 12. This CDR3 contains 19 residues. The CDR3 region is CAYRSASLLGDLYTDKLIF. CDR3 nucleotides: TGTGCTTATAGGAGCGCGAGCCTGCTGGGGGATCTCTACACCGATAAACTCATCTTT.

Many counts were recorded for this clone. A far larger clone is one base from this, pointing to a likely read error. The same CDR3 is also encoded by other DNA sequences in this sample. The genes are TRDV1 and TRDJ1, with D tentatively TRDD2 (9 bases). The J gene is absent in TCRdb and was assigned here via DNA matching to germline. The CDR3 runs 24 residues. In germline, CDR1 is TSWWSYY, CDR2 QGS. CDR3 in DNA: TGTGCCCTTGGACCATATCGGGCCCCTTCCTACGTGTTTACTGGGGGCCGTTACACCGATAAACTCATCTTT. This gives the protein CALGPYRAPSYVFTGGRYTDKLIF.